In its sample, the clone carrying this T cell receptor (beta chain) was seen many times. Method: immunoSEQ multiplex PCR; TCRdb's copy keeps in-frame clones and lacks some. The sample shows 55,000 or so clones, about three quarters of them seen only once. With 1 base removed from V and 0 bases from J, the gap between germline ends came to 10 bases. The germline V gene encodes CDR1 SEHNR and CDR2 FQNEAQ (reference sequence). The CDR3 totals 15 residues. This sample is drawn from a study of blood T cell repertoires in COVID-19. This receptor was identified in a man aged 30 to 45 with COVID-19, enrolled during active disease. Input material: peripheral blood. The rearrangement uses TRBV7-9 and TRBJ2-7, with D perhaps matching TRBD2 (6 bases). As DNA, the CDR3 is TGTGCCAGCAGCTTAGAGGGCGGGACCTCCTACGAGCAGTACTTC. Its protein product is CASSLEGGTSYEQYF.